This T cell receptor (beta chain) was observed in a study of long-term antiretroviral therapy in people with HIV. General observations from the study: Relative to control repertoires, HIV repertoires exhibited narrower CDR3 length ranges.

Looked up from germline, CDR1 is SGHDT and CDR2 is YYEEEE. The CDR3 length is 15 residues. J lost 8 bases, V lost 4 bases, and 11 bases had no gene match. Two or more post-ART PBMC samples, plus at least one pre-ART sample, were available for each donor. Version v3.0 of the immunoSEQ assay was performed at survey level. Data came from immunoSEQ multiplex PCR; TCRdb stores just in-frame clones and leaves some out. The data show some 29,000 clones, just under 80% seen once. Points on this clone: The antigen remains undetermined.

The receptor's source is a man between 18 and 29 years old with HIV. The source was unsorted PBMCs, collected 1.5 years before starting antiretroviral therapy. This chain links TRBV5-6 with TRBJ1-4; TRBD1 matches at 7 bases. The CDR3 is CASSRSGSRGEKLFF. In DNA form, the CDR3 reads TGTGCCAGCAGCAGATCCGGGTCCAGGGGGGAAAAACTGTTTTTT.